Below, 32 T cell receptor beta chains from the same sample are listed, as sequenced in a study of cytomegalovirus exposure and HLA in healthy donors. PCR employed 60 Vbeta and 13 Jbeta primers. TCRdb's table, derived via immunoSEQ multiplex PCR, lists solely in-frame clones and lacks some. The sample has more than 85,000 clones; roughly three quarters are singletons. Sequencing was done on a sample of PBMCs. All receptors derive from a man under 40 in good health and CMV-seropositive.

The CDR3: CASSGDREGNQPQHF. The CDR3 DNA reads TGTGCCAGCAGCGGGGACAGGGAGGGCAATCAGCCCCAGCATTTT. The chain carries TRBV25-1 and TRBJ1-5; 9 nucleotides line up with TRBD1. The CDR3 consists of 15 residues. CDR1 is MGHDK, CDR2 SYGVNS, per germline. Germline trimming cut 6 bases from V and 2 bases from J; bases unmatched to any gene: 5.

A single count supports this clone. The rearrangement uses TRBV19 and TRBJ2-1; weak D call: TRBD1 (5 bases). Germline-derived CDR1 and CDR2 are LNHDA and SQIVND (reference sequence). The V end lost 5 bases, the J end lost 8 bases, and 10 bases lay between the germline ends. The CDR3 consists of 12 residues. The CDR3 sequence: CASSGRVDEQFF. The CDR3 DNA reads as TGTGCCAGTAGTGGCAGGGTCGATGAGCAGTTCTTC.

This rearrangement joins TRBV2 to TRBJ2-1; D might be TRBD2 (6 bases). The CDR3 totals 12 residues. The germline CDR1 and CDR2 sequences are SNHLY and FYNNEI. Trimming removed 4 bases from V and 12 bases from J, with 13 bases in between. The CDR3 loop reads CASSGDLGGQFF. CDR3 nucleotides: TGTGCCAGCAGTGGGGACTTGGGGGGGCAGTTCTTC.

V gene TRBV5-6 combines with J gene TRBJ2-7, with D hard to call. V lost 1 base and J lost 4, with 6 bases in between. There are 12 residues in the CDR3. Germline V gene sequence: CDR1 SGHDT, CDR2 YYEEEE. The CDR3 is CASSLSRYEQYF. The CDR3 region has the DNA TGTGCCAGCAGCTTGTCACGGTACGAGCAGTACTTC.

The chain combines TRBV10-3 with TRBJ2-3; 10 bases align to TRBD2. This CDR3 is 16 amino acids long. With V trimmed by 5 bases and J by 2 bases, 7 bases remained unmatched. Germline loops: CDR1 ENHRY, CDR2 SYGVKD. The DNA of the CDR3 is TGTGCCATCAGTTATTCCAGCGGGGGGGTCACAGATACGCAGTATTTT. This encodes CAISYSSGGVTDTQYF.

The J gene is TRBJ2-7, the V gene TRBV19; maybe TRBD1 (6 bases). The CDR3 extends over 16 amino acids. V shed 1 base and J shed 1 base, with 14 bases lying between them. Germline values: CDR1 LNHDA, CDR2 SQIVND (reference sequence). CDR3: CASSIGSGGKSYEQYF. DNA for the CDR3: TGTGCCAGTAGTATAGGGTCTGGGGGCAAGTCCTACGAGCAGTACTTC.

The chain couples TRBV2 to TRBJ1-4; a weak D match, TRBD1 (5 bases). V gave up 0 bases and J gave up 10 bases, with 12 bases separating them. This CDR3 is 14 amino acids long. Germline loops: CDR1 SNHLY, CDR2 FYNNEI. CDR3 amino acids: CASSEALLGGKLFF. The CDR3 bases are TGTGCCAGCAGTGAAGCGCTTCTGGGGGGAAAACTGTTTTTT.

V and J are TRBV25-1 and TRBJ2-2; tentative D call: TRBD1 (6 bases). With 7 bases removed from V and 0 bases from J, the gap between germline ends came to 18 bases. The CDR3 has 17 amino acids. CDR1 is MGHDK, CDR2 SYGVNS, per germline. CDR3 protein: CASTPPAGAPNTGELFF. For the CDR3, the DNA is TGTGCCAGCACTCCGCCCGCAGGGGCCCCGAACACCGGGGAGCTGTTTTTT.

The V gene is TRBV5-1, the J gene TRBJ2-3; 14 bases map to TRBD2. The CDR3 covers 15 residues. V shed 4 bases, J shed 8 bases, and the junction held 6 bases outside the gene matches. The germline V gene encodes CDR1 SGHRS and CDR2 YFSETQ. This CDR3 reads CASSDGTSGGVTQYF. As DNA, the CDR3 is TGCGCCAGCAGCGACGGGACTAGCGGGGGCGTTACGCAGTATTTT.

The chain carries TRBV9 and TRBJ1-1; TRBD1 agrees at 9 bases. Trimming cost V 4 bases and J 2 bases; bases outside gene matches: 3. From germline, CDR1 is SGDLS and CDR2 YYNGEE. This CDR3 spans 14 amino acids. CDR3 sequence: CASSPGQGNTEAFF. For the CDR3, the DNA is TGTGCCAGCAGCCCGGGACAGGGAAACACTGAAGCTTTCTTT.

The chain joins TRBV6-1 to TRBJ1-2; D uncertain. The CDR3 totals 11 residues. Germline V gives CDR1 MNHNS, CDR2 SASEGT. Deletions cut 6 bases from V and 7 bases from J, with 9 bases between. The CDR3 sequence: CASSRTIGYTF. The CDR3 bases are TGTGCCAGCAGCCGGACTATTGGCTACACCTTC.

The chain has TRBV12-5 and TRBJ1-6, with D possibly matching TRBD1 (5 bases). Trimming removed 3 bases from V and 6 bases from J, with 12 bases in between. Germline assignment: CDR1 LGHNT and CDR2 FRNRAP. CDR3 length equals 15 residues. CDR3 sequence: CASGLRGGFNSPLHF. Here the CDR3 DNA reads TGTGCTAGTGGTTTAAGGGGAGGGTTTAATTCACCCCTCCACTTT.

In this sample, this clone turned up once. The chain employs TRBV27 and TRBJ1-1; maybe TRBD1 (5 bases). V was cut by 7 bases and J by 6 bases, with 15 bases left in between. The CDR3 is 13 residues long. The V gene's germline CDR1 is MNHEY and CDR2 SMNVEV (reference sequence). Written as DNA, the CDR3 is TGTGCCAGCAAGGGGACTGCCCGATCTGAAGCTTTCTTT. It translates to CASKGTARSEAFF.

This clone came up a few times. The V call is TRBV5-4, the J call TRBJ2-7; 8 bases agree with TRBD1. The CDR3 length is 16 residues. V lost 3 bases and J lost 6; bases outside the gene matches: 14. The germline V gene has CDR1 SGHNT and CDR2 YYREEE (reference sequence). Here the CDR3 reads CASSSPKRQGSPEQYF. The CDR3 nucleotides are TGTGCCAGCAGCTCCCCGAAGAGACAGGGGAGCCCCGAGCAGTACTTC. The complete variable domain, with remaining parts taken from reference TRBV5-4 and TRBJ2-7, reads ETGVTQSPTHLIKTRGQQVTLRCSSQSGHNTVSWYQQALGQGPQFIFQYYREEENGRGNFPPRFSGLQFPNYSSELNVNALELDDSALYLCASSSPKRQGSPEQYFGPGTRLTVT.

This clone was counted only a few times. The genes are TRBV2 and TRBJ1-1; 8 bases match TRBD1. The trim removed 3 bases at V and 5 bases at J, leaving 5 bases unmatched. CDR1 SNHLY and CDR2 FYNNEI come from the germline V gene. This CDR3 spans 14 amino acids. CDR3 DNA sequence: TGTGCCAGCAGTGAGGGCAGGGGGCCGACTGAAGCTTTCTTT. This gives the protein CASSEGRGPTEAFF. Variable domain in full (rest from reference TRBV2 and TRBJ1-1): EPEVTQTPSHQVTQMGQEVILRCVPISNHLYFYWYRQILGQKVEFLVSFYNNEISEKSEIFDDQFSVERPDGSNFTLKIRSTKLEDSAMYFCASSEGRGPTEAFFGQGTRLTVV.

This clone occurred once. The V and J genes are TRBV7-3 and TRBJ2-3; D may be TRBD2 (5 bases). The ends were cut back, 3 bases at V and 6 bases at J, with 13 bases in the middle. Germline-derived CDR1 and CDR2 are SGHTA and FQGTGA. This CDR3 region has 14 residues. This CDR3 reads CASSFFGGRDTQYF. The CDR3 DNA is TGTGCCAGCAGCTTTTTCGGAGGAAGGGATACGCAGTATTTT.

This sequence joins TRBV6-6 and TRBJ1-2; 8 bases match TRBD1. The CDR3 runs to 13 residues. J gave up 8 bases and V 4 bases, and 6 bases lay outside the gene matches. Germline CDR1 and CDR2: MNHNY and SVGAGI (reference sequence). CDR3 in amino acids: CASSLQGEWGYTF. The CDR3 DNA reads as TGTGCCAGCAGTTTACAGGGGGAGTGGGGCTACACCTTC.

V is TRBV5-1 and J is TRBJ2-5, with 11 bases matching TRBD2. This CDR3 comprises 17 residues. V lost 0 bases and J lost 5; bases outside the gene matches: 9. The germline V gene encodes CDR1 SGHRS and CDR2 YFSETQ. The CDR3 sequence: CASSLAGSGGAGETQYF. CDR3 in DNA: TGCGCCAGCAGCTTGGCCGGTAGCGGGGGGGCCGGCGAGACCCAGTACTTC.

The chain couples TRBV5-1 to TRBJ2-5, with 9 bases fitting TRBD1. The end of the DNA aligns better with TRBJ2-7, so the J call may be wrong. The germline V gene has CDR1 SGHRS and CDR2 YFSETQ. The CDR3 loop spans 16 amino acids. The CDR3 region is CASSLGDRDISYEQYF. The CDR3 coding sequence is TGCGCCAGCAGCTTGGGGGACAGGGATATCTCCTACGAGCAGTACTTC.

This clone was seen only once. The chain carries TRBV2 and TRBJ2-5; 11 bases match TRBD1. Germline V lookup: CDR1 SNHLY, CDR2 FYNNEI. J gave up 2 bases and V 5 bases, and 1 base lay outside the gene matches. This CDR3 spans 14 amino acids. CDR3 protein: CASSRDRGQETQYF. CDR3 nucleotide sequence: TGTGCCAGCAGTAGGGACAGGGGGCAAGAGACCCAGTACTTC.

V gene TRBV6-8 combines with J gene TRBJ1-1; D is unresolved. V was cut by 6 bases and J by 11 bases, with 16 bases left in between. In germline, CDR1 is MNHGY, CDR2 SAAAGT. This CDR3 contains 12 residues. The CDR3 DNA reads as TGTGCCAGCAGCGATCGGACGGGAAGGGCTTTCTTT. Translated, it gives CASSDRTGRAFF.

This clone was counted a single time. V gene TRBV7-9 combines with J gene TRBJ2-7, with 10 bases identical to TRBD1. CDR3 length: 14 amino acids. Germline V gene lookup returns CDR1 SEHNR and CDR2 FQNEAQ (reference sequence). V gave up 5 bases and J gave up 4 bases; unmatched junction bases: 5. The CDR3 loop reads CASSATGGVYEQYF. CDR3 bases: TGTGCCAGCAGCGCGACAGGGGGCGTGTACGAGCAGTACTTC.

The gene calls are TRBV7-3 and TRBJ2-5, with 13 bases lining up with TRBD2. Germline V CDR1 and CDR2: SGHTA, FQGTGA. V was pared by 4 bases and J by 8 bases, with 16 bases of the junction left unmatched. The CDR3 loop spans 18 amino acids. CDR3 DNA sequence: TGTGCCAGCAGCTCCCCGACTAGCGGGGGGCCGACCGGGGGAACCCAGTACTTC. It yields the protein CASSSPTSGGPTGGTQYF.

The CDR3 protein is CASSKVRETWDYNSPLHF. CDR3 in DNA: TGTGCCAGCAGCAAAGTTCGGGAAACGTGGGACTATAATTCACCCCTCCACTTT. This chain connects TRBV21-1 to TRBJ1-6. TRBV21-1 is a recognized pseudogene. The CDR3 covers 18 residues.

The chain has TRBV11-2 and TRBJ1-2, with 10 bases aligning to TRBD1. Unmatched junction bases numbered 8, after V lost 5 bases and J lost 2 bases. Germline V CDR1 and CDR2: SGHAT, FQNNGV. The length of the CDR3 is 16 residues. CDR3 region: CASSHILDRGNYGYTF. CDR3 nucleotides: TGTGCCAGCAGCCATATCTTGGACAGGGGGAACTATGGCTACACCTTC.

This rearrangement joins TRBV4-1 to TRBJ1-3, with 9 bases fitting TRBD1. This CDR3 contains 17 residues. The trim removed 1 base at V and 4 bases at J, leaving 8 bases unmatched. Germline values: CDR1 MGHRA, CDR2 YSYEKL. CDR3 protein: CASSQVAGTGPGNTIYF. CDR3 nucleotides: TGCGCCAGCAGCCAAGTCGCCGGGACAGGGCCCGGAAACACCATATATTTT.

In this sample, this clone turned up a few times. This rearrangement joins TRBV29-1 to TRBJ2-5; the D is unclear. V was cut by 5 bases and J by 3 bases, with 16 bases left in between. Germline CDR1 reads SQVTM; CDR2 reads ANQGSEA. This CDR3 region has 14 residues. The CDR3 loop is CSVSSPDREETQYF. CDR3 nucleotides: TGCAGCGTTTCGAGCCCCGACCGGGAAGAGACCCAGTACTTC.

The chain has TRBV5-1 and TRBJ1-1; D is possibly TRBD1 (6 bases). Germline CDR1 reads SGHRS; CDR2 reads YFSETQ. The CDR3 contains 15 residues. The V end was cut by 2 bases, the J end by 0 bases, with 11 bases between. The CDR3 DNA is TGCGCCAGCAGCTTTGGGGGCTCGATGAACACTGAAGCTTTCTTT. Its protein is CASSFGGSMNTEAFF.

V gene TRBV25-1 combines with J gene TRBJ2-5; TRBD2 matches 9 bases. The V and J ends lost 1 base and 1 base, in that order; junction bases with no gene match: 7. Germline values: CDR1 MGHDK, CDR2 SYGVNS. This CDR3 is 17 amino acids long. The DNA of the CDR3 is TGTGCCAGCAGTGAATCTTCGGGCGGGGGGGCCCAAGAGACCCAGTACTTC. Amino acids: CASSESSGGGAQETQYF. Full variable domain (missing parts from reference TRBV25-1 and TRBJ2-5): EADIYQTPRYLVIGTGKKITLECSQTMGHDKMYWYQQDPGMELHLIHYSYGVNSTEKGDLSSESTVSRIRTEHFPLTLESARPSHTSQYLCASSESSGGGAQETQYFGPGTRLLVL.

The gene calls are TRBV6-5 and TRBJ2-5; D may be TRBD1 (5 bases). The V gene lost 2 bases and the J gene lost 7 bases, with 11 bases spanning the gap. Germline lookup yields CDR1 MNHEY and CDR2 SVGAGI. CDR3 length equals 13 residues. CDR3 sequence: CASSYRVQGTQYF. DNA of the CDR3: TGTGCCAGCAGTTACCGGGTTCAGGGGACCCAGTACTTC.

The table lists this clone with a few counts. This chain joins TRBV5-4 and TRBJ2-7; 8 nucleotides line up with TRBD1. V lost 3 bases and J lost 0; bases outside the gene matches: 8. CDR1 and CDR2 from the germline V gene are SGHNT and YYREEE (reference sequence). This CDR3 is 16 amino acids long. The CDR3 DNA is TGTGCCAGCAGCTCCATGGGACAGGTAAACTCCTACGAGCAGTACTTC. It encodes CASSSMGQVNSYEQYF.

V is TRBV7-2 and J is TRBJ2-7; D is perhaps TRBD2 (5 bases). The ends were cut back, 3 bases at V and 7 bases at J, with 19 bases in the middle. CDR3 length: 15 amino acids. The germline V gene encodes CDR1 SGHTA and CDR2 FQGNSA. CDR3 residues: CASSLGRASRGEQYF. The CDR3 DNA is TGTGCCAGCAGCTTGGGTCGTGCCAGCCGGGGAGAGCAGTACTTC.